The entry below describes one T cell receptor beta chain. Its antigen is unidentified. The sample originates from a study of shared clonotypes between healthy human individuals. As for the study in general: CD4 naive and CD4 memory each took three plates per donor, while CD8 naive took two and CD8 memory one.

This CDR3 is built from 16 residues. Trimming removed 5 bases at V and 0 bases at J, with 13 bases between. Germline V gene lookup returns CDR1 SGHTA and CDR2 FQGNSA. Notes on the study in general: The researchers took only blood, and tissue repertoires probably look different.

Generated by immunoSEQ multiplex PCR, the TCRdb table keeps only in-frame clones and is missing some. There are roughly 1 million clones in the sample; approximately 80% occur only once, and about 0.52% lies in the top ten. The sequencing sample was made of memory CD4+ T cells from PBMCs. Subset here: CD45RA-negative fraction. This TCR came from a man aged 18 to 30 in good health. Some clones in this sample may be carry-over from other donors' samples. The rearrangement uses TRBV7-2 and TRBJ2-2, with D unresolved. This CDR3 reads CASSPGPIANTGELFF. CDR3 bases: TGTGCCAGCAGCCCTGGACCAATCGCGAACACCGGGGAGCTGTTTTTT.